The clone carrying this T cell receptor beta chain turned up a few times. Its antigen is still unknown. It was by quantitative 5'-RACE with molecular barcodes that TCR beta libraries were made. TCRdb used MiXCR to reprocess the 5' RACE reads, holding one entry per CDR3 protein. The sample carries around 540,000 distinct CDR3 sequences, about 13% recorded once. The V end was cut by 3 bases, the J end by 2 bases, with 12 bases between. The germline CDR1 and CDR2 sequences are LGHDT and YNNKEL (reference sequence). There are 15 residues in the CDR3. This sample was included in a study of CD8 T cells in ankylosing spondylitis. Findings and limits, study-wide: As for the disease-linked clones, they showed a CD8+ phenotype and occurred at relatively low frequencies in peripheral blood. Blood from ankylosing spondylitis patients appeared to carry a characteristic roughly 8-variant TCR beta motif. Earlier work had already found some motif variants in reactive arthritis synovial fluid and blood.

The chain recombines TRBV3-1 with TRBJ2-3; D not certain. The source of this sequence is a male donor with ankylosing spondylitis. Sequencing used blood, either unsorted or a sorted T cell fraction (not recorded which). The DNA for the CDR3 is TGTGCCAGCAGCCAGGGCGAGTCCTACACAGATACGCAGTATTTT. Its translation: CASSQGESYTDTQYF.